The source of this T cell receptor beta chain is a study of T-cell memory formation after mild COVID-19. Broader study findings: Clones contracting day 15 to 85 were balanced CD4/CD8; later expanders leaned CD4+. The pre-infection memory compartment contained some responding clones, suggesting cross-reactive memory joined.

5'RACE with constant-segment primers built TCRalpha and TCRbeta cDNA libraries with UMIs. Each CDR3 protein is one row after TCRdb ran MiXCR on the 5' RACE reads. Of some 150,000 distinct CDR3 sequences in the sample, roughly 6.2% were seen once. Germline CDR1 and CDR2: MGHRA and YSYEKL. Trimming removed 4 bases from V and 2 bases from J, with 11 bases in between. The CDR3 loop spans 14 amino acids. This clonotype has just one count. Antigen: not known. The V call is TRBV4-1, the J call TRBJ1-2; no firm D call. The sequenced sample consisted of PBMCs or a T cell subset sorted from them (not recorded which). The sequence was obtained from an adult woman who had mild COVID-19 (a few samples of this study predate the infection). Cell type and time point are not known. CDR3 sequence: CASSPNVGNYGYTF. The CDR3 DNA reads TGCGCCAGCAGCCCGAACGTGGGCAACTATGGCTACACCTTC.